This passage covers 26 T cell receptor beta chains from one sample sequenced in a study of blood T cell repertoires in COVID-19. Generated by immunoSEQ multiplex PCR, the TCRdb table keeps only in-frame clones and is missing some. Of 150,000 or so clones in the sample, 70% to 90% were seen once. Sequenced input: peripheral blood. Receptors were obtained from a woman in her fifties or sixties with COVID-19, enrolled during active disease.

This sequence joins TRBV3-1 (or the pseudogene TRBV3-2) and TRBJ2-7; TRBD2 agrees at 11 bases. Germline V gene sequence: CDR1 LGHDT, CDR2 YNNKEL (reference sequence). V lost 4 bases and J lost 5; bases outside the gene matches: 16. The CDR3 is 18 residues long. CDR3: CASSPMTSGDIRGHEQYF. In DNA form, the CDR3 reads TGTGCCAGCAGCCCTATGACTAGCGGGGATATAAGAGGGCACGAGCAGTACTTC.

This clone has a single count. The chain joins TRBV7-8 to TRBJ2-1; the match to TRBD2 covers 12 bases. With 2 bases clipped from V and 12 bases from J, the junction kept 8 bases outside the gene matches. CDR3 length equals 15 residues. Germline assignment: CDR1 SGHVS and CDR2 FQNEAQ. DNA of the CDR3: TGTGCCAGCAGCTTAATGAGGACTAGCGGGGATGTGCAGTTCTTC. The encoded protein is CASSLMRTSGDVQFF.

The V call is TRBV6-5, the J call TRBJ2-3; a possible D gene is TRBD2 (5 bases). V was trimmed by 0 bases and J by 2 bases, leaving 12 bases between them. The germline gives CDR1 MNHEY, CDR2 SVGAGI. The CDR3 runs 16 residues. The CDR3 DNA follows: TGTGCCAGCAGTTACTCGGGCGGAGGCTACACAGATACGCAGTATTTT. It encodes CASSYSGGGYTDTQYF.

The V call is TRBV30, the J call TRBJ2-3, with 10 bases that match TRBD2. CDR1 and CDR2 (germline): GTSNPN, SVGIG (reference sequence). V was clipped by 0 bases and J by 6 bases; unmatched bases: 9. This CDR3 is built from 16 residues. The CDR3: CAWSVQAGGPLDTQYF. The CDR3 DNA reads as TGTGCCTGGAGTGTACAAGCGGGGGGGCCCCTGGATACGCAGTATTTT. The whole variable domain, filled in from reference TRBV30 and TRBJ2-3, reads SQTIHQWPATLVQPVGSPLSLECTVEGTSNPNLYWYRQAAGRGLQLLFYSVGIGQISSEVPQNLSASRPQDRQFILSSKKLLLSDSGFYLCAWSVQAGGPLDTQYFGPGTRLTVL.

V is TRBV6-5 and J is TRBJ1-6; possible D gene TRBD1, 5 bases. The CDR3 totals 16 residues. Trimming left V 0 bases short and J 10 bases short, with 16 bases between. Looked up from germline, CDR1 is MNHEY and CDR2 is SVGAGI. The CDR3 reads CASSYSTPGIDSPLHF. The CDR3 nucleotides are TGTGCCAGCAGTTACTCCACCCCAGGGATCGACTCACCCCTCCACTTT.

The chain's CDR3 is CASSVDGFSSGNTIYF. Written as DNA, the CDR3 is TGTGCCAGCAGCGTAGACGGGTTCAGCTCTGGAAACACCATATATTTT. The chain carries TRBV9 and TRBJ1-3; D remains ambiguous. V lost 0 bases, J lost 0 bases, and 10 bases lay in between. Germline-derived CDR1 and CDR2 are SGDLS and YYNGEE. The CDR3 contains 16 residues.

This chain uses TRBV5-8 with TRBJ2-7, with 9 bases lining up with TRBD1. V shed 3 bases, J shed 3 bases, and the junction held 1 base outside the gene matches. The germline gives CDR1 SGHTS, CDR2 YDEGEE. The CDR3 runs 13 residues. CDR3 loop: CASSSGQGYEQYF. As DNA, the CDR3 is TGTGCCAGCAGCTCGGGACAGGGCTACGAGCAGTACTTC.

The CDR3 nucleotides read TGTGCCAGCAGAGAGGACAGGGTCGATGGCTACACCTTC. It translates to CASREDRVDGYTF. The V call is TRBV11-2, the J call TRBJ1-2, with 8 bases matching TRBD1. After removal of 6 bases from V and 6 bases from J, the junction contained 6 bases not matched to a gene. Germline V gives CDR1 SGHAT, CDR2 FQNNGV. CDR3 length: 13 residues.

This chain joins TRBV30 and TRBJ2-2, with D perhaps TRBD2 (5 bases). Germline V gene lookup returns CDR1 GTSNPN and CDR2 SVGIG (reference sequence). The CDR3 is 13 amino acids. V shed 3 bases and J shed 5 bases, with 10 bases lying between them. The CDR3 sequence is CAWRAPGTGELFF. The CDR3 coding sequence is TGTGCCTGGAGAGCTCCGGGGACCGGGGAGCTGTTTTTT.

The J gene is TRBJ2-1, the V gene TRBV4-3; 11 bases agree with TRBD2. The CDR3 runs to 15 residues. Trimming cost V 1 base and J 4 bases; bases outside gene matches: 0. Germline assignment: CDR1 LGHNA and CDR2 YSLEER. The CDR3 sequence: CASSQGLAGYNEQFF. CDR3 sequence (DNA): TGCGCCAGCAGCCAAGGACTAGCGGGGTACAATGAGCAGTTCTTC.

The chain is built from TRBV5-4 and TRBJ1-5; a possible D gene is TRBD1 (6 bases). Trimming left V 4 bases short and J 4 bases short, with 9 bases between. Germline V lookup: CDR1 SGHNT, CDR2 YYREEE (reference sequence). The CDR3 has 13 residues. The CDR3, as DNA: TGTGCCAGCAGCCAAGGACAGAATCAGCCCCAGCATTTT. Translating it yields CASSQGQNQPQHF.

This chain connects TRBV11-2 to TRBJ1-1, with D perhaps matching TRBD1 (6 bases). Trimming left V 2 bases short and J 3 bases short, with 19 bases between. CDR3 length equals 17 residues. Per the germline V gene, CDR1 is SGHAT and CDR2 is FQNNGV. Here the CDR3 DNA reads TGTGCCAGCAGCTTAATTACGGGCCGGGACACTTACACTGAAGCTTTCTTT. It yields the protein CASSLITGRDTYTEAFF.

The chain couples TRBV7-8 to TRBJ1-1, with D maybe TRBD1 (5 bases). The germline V and J ends were trimmed by 5 bases and 6 bases, with 16 bases remaining between them. This CDR3 is 14 amino acids long. Germline V gene lookup returns CDR1 SGHVS and CDR2 FQNEAQ. The CDR3 loop is CASSPLRQGPEAFF. The CDR3 DNA sequence: TGTGCCAGCAGCCCCCTACGCCAGGGCCCTGAAGCTTTCTTT. Using reference TRBV7-8 and TRBJ1-1 for the parts outside the CDR3, the full variable domain is GAGVSQSPRYKVAKRGQDVALRCDPISGHVSLFWYQQALGQGPEFLTYFQNEAQLDKSGLPSDRFFAERPEGSVSTLKIQRTQQEDSAVYLCASSPLRQGPEAFFGQGTRLTVV.

The rearrangement joins TRBV24-1 to TRBJ1-2, with 7 bases aligning to TRBD1. From germline, CDR1 is KGHDR and CDR2 SFDVKD. There are 16 residues in the CDR3. V lost 4 bases to trimming and J lost 8 bases; unmatched junction nucleotides: 15. The CDR3 sequence is CATSDPTLTGTGGYTF. The CDR3 coding sequence is TGTGCCACCAGTGACCCCACATTGACAGGGACGGGAGGCTACACCTTC.

The chain links TRBV18 to TRBJ1-2; no clear D. Trimming left V 3 bases short and J 2 bases short, with 10 bases between. There are 14 residues in the CDR3. The germline CDR1 and CDR2 sequences are KGHSH and LQKENI. In nucleotides, the CDR3 is TGTGCCAGCTCACCGAGGACTGACAACTATGGCTACACCTTC. Protein product: CASSPRTDNYGYTF.

The chain carries TRBV24-1 and TRBJ1-1; perhaps TRBD1 as D (6 bases). Germline V CDR1 and CDR2: KGHDR, SFDVKD. The CDR3 totals 14 residues. V lost 4 bases and J lost 1, with 9 bases in between. The CDR3 region has the DNA TGTGCCACCAGTGACCGGGGACAGAACACTGAAGCTTTCTTT. Translation: CATSDRGQNTEAFF.

This clone was picked up one time. The V gene is TRBV19, the J gene TRBJ1-1, with D unclear. The CDR3 contains 13 residues. Germline CDR1 LNHDA, CDR2 SQIVND (reference sequence). V lost 1 base, J lost 3 bases, and 6 bases lay in between. For the CDR3, the DNA is TGTGCCAGTAGTATAGTCGGGGACACTGAAGCTTTCTTT. It encodes CASSIVGDTEAFF.

The rearrangement joins TRBV29-1 to TRBJ1-5; 8 nucleotides align to TRBD1. Germline assignment: CDR1 SQVTM and CDR2 ANQGSEA. The CDR3 has 14 amino acids. V dropped 5 bases and J dropped 6; count of bases not matched to a gene: 9. The CDR3 bases are TGCAGCGTTTCGACAGGGGAGGGGGTTCAGCCCCAGCATTTT. Its translation: CSVSTGEGVQPQHF.

The V and J genes are TRBV3-1 (or the pseudogene TRBV3-2) and TRBJ2-7; TRBD2 agrees at 12 bases. This CDR3 comprises 16 residues. The germline V gene encodes CDR1 LGHDT and CDR2 YNNKEL (reference sequence). After removal of 1 base from V and 10 bases from J, the junction contained 11 bases not matched to a gene. The CDR3: CASSQGRASGGEIQYF. DNA for the CDR3: TGTGCCAGCAGCCAAGGGAGGGCTAGCGGGGGGGAAATCCAGTACTTC.

This clone was seen once. The chain is built from TRBV4-2 and TRBJ1-5; 9 nucleotides match TRBD1. Losses at the gene ends were 4 bases for V and 7 bases for J; bases not matched to a gene: 11. The V gene's germline CDR1 is LGHNA and CDR2 YNFKEQ. There are 16 residues in the CDR3. For the CDR3, the DNA is TGTGCCAGCAGCCCCTTGGACAGGGGAGTCGAACAGCCCCAGCATTTT. Protein sequence: CASSPLDRGVEQPQHF.

The V gene is TRBV2, the J gene TRBJ2-3; 12 bases are a match to TRBD2. The CDR3 spans 20 residues. Trimming at V came to 5 bases and at J to 2 bases, leaving 17 bases not matched to a gene. CDR1 and CDR2 (germline): SNHLY, FYNNEI. CDR3 DNA sequence: TGTGCCAGCAGTTCTCGCATATTCGCAGGACTAGCGGGGTACACAGATACGCAGTATTTT. This gives the protein CASSSRIFAGLAGYTDTQYF.

The chain combines TRBV7-3 with TRBJ1-6; D gene ambiguous. Germline V gene lookup returns CDR1 SGHTA and CDR2 FQGTGA. V was shortened by 3 bases and J by 7 bases, with 7 bases between the two germline ends. This CDR3 region has 13 residues. CDR3 in amino acids: CASSFDTNSPLHF. The DNA of the CDR3 is TGTGCCAGCAGCTTCGACACCAATTCACCCCTCCACTTT.

This clone has just one count. The chain combines TRBV5-4 with TRBJ2-1; the match to TRBD2 covers 7 bases. The CDR3 runs 15 residues. Germline V gene sequence: CDR1 SGHNT, CDR2 YYREEE (reference sequence). J was trimmed by 3 bases and V by 1 base; bases with no gene match: 4. The CDR3 region is CASSLTGGSYNEQFF. CDR3 DNA sequence: TGTGCCAGCAGCTTGACGGGGGGTAGCTACAATGAGCAGTTCTTC.

This chain links TRBV6-1 with TRBJ1-5; weak D call: TRBD1 (5 bases). Per the germline V gene, CDR1 is MNHNS and CDR2 is SASEGT. V was trimmed by 0 bases and J by 7 bases, leaving 13 bases between them. The CDR3 loop spans 15 amino acids. CDR3 sequence (DNA): TGTGCCAGCAGTGAAGCGGGGGGGAAGGGGCAGCCCCAGCATTTT. Translating it yields CASSEAGGKGQPQHF.

The chain links TRBV9 to TRBJ2-1; no clear D. The V end was cut by 4 bases, the J end by 4 bases, with 6 bases between. Per the germline V gene, CDR1 is SGDLS and CDR2 is YYNGEE. The CDR3 extends over 12 amino acids. CDR3 coding DNA: TGTGCCAGCAGCTCCAAATACAATGAGCAGTTCTTC. This gives the protein CASSSKYNEQFF.

The chain combines TRBV19 with TRBJ1-1, with 8 bases lining up with TRBD1. V was clipped by 8 bases and J by 5 bases; unmatched bases: 4. CDR3 length: 12 residues. Germline assignment: CDR1 LNHDA and CDR2 SQIVND (reference sequence). This CDR3 reads CASWTGSTEAFF. In DNA, the CDR3 is TGTGCCAGTTGGACAGGGTCGACTGAAGCTTTCTTT.